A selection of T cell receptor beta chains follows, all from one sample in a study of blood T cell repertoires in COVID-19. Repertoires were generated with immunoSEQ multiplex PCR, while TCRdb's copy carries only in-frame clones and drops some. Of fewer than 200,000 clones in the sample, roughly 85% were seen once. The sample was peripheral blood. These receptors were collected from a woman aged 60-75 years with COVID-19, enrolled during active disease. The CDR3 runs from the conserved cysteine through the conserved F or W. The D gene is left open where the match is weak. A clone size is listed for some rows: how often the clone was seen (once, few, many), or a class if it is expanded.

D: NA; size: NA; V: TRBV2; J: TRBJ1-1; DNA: TGTGCCAGCAGTGAAGCGCACAGGACATACTCCACTGAAGCTTTCTTT; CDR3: CASSEAHRTYSTEAFF
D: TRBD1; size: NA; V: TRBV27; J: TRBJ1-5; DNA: TGTGCCAGCAGCAGACAGGGCTATCAGCCCCAGCATTTT; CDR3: CASSRQGYQPQHF
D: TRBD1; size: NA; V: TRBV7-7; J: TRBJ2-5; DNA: TGTGCTAGCAGCTTAGTCGGCAGGGGGCAAGAGACCCAGTACTTC; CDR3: CASSLVGRGQETQYF
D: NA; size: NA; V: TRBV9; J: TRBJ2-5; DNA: TGTGCCAGCAGCGTCGGACGGGGTGAGACCCAGTACTTC; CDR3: CASSVGRGETQYF
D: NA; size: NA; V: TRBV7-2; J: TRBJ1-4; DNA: TGTGCCAGCAGCTTATCCGCAGGGAATGAAAAACTGTTTTTT; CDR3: CASSLSAGNEKLFF
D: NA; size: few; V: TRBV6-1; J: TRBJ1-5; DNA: TGTGCCAGCAGTGAACACTTCCCAAGCACCAATCAGCCCCAGCATTTT; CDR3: CASSEHFPSTNQPQHF
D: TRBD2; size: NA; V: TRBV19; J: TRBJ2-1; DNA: TGTGCCAGTAGTATTAGCGGGAGCTATTCCTACAATGAGCAGTTCTTC; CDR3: CASSISGSYSYNEQFF
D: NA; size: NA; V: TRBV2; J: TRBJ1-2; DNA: TGTGCCAGCAGTGGAGGCCCTAACTATGGCTACACCTTC; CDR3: CASSGGPNYGYTF
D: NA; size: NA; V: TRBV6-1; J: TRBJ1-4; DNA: TGTGCCAGCAGTGAAACAGGGCAGGGAGGGAGCTGGGGAAAACTGTTTTTT; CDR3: CASSETGQGGSWGKLFF
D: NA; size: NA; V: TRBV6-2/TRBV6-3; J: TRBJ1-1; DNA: TGTGCCAGCAGTTACTCAGCGGGACGGGAAGCTTTCTTT; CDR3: CASSYSAGREAFF
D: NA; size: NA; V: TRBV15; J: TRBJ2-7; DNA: TGTGCCACCAGCACCCGGGACTTCAACTACGAGCAGTACTTC; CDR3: CATSTRDFNYEQYF
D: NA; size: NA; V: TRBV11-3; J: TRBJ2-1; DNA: TGTGCCAGCAGCTTAAAGGGGATTAATGAGCAGTTCTTC; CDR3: CASSLKGINEQFF
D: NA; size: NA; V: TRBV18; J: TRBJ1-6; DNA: TGTGCCAGCTCATCCCAGACAGCGAGCTCCTATAATTCACCCCTCCACTTT; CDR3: CASSSQTASSYNSPLHF
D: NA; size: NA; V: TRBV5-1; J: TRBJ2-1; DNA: TGCGCCAGCAGCTTGAACGGTGGCAGGACAATGGACGAGCAGTTCTTC; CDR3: CASSLNGGRTMDEQFF